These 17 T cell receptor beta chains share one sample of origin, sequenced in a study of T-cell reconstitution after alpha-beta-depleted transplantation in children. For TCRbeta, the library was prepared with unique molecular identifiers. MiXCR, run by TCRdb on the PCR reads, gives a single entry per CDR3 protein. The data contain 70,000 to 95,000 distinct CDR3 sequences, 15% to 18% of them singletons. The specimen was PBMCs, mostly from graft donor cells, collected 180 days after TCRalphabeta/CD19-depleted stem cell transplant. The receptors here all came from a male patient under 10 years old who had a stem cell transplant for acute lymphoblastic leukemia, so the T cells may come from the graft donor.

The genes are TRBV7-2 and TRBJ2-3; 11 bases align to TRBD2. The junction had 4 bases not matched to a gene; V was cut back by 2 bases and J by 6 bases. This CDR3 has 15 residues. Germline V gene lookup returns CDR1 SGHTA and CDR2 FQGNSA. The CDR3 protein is CASSLSTSGGDTQYF. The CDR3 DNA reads TGTGCCAGCAGCTTATCTACTAGCGGGGGTGATACGCAGTATTTT.

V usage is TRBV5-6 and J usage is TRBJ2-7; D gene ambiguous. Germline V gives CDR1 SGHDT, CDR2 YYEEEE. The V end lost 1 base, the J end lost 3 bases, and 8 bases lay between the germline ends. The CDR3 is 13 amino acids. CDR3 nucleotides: TGTGCCAGCAGCTTGTCCAGACTCTACGAGCAGTACTTC. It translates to CASSLSRLYEQYF.

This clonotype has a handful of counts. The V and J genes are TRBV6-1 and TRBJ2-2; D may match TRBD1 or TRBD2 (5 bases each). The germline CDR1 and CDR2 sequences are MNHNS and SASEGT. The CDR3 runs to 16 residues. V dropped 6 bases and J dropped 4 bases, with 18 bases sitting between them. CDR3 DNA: TGTGCCAGCAGCCTACCGGGACGGGGCAGCACCGGGGAGCTGTTTTTT. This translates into CASSLPGRGSTGELFF.

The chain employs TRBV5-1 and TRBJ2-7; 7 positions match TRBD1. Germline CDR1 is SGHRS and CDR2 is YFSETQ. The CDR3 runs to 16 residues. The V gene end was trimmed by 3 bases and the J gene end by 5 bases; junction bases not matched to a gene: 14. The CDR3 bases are TGCGCCAGCAGCTATCAAACAGGGGAGTTATTCGACGAGCAGTACTTC. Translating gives CASSYQTGELFDEQYF.

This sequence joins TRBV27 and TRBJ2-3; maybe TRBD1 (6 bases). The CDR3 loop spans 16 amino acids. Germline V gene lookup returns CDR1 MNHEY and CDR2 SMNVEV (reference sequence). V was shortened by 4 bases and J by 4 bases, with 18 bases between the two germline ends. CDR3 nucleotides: TGTGCCAGCAGTTCATCAGGGGCCGCCGGGCCAGATACGCAGTATTTT. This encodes CASSSSGAAGPDTQYF.

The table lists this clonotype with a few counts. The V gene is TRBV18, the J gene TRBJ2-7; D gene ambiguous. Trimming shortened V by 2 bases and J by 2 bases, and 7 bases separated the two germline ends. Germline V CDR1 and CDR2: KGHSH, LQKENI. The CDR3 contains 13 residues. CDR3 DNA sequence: TGTGCCAGCTCACCAAGTATACCCTACGAGCAGTACTTC. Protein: CASSPSIPYEQYF.

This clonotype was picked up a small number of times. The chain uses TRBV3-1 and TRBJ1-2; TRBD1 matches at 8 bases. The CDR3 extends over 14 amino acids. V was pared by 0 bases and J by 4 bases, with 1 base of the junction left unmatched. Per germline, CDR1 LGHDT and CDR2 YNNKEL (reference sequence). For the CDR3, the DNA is TGTGCCAGCAGCCAAGATGACAGGGGCTATGGCTACACCTTC. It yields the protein CASSQDDRGYGYTF.

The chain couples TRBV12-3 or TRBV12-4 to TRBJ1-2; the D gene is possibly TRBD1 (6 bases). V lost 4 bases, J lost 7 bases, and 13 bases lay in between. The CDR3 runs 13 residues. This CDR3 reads CASSWGQGAGYTF. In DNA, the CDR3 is TGTGCCAGCAGTTGGGGGCAGGGAGCTGGCTACACCTTC.

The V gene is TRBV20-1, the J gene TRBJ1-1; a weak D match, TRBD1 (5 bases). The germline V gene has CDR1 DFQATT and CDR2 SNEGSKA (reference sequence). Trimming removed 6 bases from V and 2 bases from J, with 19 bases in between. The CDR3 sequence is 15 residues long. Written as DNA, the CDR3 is TGCAGTGCCCCCTCCCCCAGGGAAGGAAACACTGAAGCTTTCTTT. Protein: CSAPSPREGNTEAFF.

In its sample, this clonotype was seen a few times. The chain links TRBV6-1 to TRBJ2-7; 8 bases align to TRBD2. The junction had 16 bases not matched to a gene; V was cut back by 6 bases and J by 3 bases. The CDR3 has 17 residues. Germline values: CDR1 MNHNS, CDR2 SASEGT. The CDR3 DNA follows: TGTGCCAGCAGCCTGACCGAGGGAGCGGGGGAGGTCTACGAGCAGTACTTC. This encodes CASSLTEGAGEVYEQYF.

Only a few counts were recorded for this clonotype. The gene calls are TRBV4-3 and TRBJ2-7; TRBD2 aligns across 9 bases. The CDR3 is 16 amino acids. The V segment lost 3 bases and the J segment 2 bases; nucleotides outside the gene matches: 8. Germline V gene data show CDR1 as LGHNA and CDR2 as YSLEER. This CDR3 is CASSHKREALTYEQYF. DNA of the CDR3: TGCGCCAGCAGCCACAAGCGGGAGGCCCTAACCTACGAGCAGTACTTC.

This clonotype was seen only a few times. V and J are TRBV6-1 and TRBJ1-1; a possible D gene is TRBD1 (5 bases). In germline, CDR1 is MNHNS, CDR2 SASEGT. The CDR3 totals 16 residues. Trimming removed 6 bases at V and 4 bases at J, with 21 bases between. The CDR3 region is CASRSRLGVSGTEAFF. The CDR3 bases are TGTGCCAGCAGGTCCCGCCTAGGGGTGAGCGGCACTGAAGCTTTCTTT.

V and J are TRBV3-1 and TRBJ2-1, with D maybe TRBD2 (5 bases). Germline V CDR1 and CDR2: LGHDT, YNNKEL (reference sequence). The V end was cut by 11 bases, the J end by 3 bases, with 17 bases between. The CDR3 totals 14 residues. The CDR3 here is CAFCFLGSYNEQFF. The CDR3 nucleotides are TGTGCCTTCTGTTTTTTAGGGAGCTACAATGAGCAGTTCTTC.

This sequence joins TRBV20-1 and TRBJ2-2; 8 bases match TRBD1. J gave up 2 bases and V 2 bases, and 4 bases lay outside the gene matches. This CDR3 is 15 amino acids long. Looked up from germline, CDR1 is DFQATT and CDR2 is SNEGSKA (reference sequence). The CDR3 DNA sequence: TGCAGTGCTAGAATGGGACAGGTCAACACCGGGGAGCTGTTTTTT. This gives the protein CSARMGQVNTGELFF.

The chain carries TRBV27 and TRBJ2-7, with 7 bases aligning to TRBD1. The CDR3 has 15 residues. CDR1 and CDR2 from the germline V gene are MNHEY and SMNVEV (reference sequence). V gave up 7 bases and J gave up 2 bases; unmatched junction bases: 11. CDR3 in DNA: TGTGCCAGCAAGGGCAGGGGGTGGTCTCCCTACGAGCAGTACTTC. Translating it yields CASKGRGWSPYEQYF.

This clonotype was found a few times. CDR3 DNA sequence: TGCAGGGGGGATAAAGGAGGGATGAACACTGAAGCTTTCTTT. Protein sequence: CRGDKGGMNTEAFF. The chain links TRBV20-1 to TRBJ1-1; D may be TRBD1 (5 bases). The CDR3 is made up of 14 amino acids. Germline values: CDR1 DFQATT, CDR2 SNEGSKA (reference sequence).

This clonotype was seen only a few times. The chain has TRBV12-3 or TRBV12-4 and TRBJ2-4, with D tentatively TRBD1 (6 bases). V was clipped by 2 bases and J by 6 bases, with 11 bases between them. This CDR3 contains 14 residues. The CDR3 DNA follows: TGTGCCAGCAGTTTAAGGGGGTTTGGAAACATTCAGTACTTC. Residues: CASSLRGFGNIQYF.